This note documents a single TCR beta chain sequence. Its target is not known. The data derive from a study of T cell clonotyping in hematopoietic cell transplantation. Study findings and constraints: Few recipient clonotypes overlapped donors; over 95% were de novo at given depth. Higher Inverse Simpson Index values in graft donor and pretransplant recipient predicted broader posttransplant TCR diversity. Recipient TCR diversity dropped after transplant; expanded clonotypes rose from day 30 to 180. Cells were unsorted, so CD4 and CD8 contributions were not separated.

Per germline, CDR1 PRHDT and CDR2 FYEKMQ (reference sequence). The CDR3 contains 14 residues. V was shortened by 0 bases and J by 3 bases, with 8 bases between the two germline ends. Profiling relied on immunoSEQ multiplex PCR, and the TCRdb table lists in-frame clones only, not all of them. The sample holds approximately 10,000 clones, 46% seen once. Sequencing used PBMCs, obtained 30 days after allogeneic stem cell transplant. The receptor's source is a male patient aged 50 to 59 who had an allogeneic stem cell transplant from an unrelated donor, so the T cells may come from the graft donor. Some clones in this sample may be carry-over from other donors' samples. The genes are TRBV13 and TRBJ1-1, with D unresolved. CDR3 sequence (DNA): TGTGCCAGCAGCTTAGGGGGGAGGGACACTGAAGCTTTCTTT. Translated: CASSLGGRDTEAFF.